A single sample is the source of the 25 T cell receptor beta chains below, sequenced in a study of cytomegalovirus exposure and HLA in healthy donors. PCR used 60 Vbeta primers and 13 Jbeta primers. The table came from immunoSEQ multiplex PCR; TCRdb's copy has only in-frame clones and leaves some out. The data contain some 200,000 clones, 80% of them singletons. Input material: PBMCs. All receptors derive from a boy younger than 18 in good health and CMV-seronegative.

This sequence joins TRBV18 and TRBJ2-7; D remains ambiguous. V lost 2 bases to trimming and J lost 4 bases, with 9 bases between them. CDR1 and CDR2 (germline): KGHSH, LQKENI. The CDR3 consists of 13 residues. The CDR3, as DNA: TGTGCCAGCTCACCAGGAGAGTTATACGAGCAGTACTTC. As protein: CASSPGELYEQYF.

This clone appeared a single time. The chain recombines TRBV9 with TRBJ1-2; the match to TRBD1 covers 10 bases. Germline V lookup: CDR1 SGDLS, CDR2 YYNGEE. The V and J ends lost 4 bases and 5 bases, in that order; junction bases with no gene match: 8. The CDR3 is 15 amino acids. The chain's CDR3 is CASSPGDRGYYGYTF. DNA for the CDR3: TGTGCCAGCAGCCCGGGGGACAGGGGATATTATGGCTACACCTTC.

Here the CDR3 reads CAIVGNTEAFF. The CDR3, as DNA: TGTGCCATCGTCGGGAACACTGAAGCTTTCTTT. The chain recombines TRBV10-3 with TRBJ1-1; D is unresolved. V was trimmed by 8 bases and J by 1 base, leaving 5 bases between them. CDR3 size: 11 residues. Germline V gives CDR1 ENHRY, CDR2 SYGVKD.

The rearrangement uses TRBV5-1 and TRBJ2-7; perhaps TRBD1 as D (5 bases). The CDR3 is made up of 14 amino acids. V dropped 3 bases and J dropped 0 bases, with 10 bases sitting between them. Germline CDR1 SGHRS, CDR2 YFSETQ. The CDR3 coding sequence is TGCGCCAGCAGCTACGCGACAGACTCCTACGAGCAGTACTTC. Its translation: CASSYATDSYEQYF.

DNA of the CDR3: TGTGCCAGCAGTGCTCTGACAGGGGAGGAGGGCTACACCTTC. This gives the protein CASSALTGEEGYTF. The V call is TRBV6-6, the J call TRBJ1-2; 8 bases are a match to TRBD1. The germline CDR1 and CDR2 sequences are MNHNY and SVGAGI (reference sequence). There are 14 residues in the CDR3. The V segment lost 5 bases and the J segment 8 bases; nucleotides outside the gene matches: 10.

In nucleotides, the CDR3 is TGTGCCAGCAGCCAGAAGAGCGGGGGGGCCACAGATACGCAGTATTTT. It codes for CASSQKSGGATDTQYF. The chain recombines TRBV4-2 with TRBJ2-3, with 10 positions matching TRBD2. V was pared by 3 bases and J by 2 bases, with 5 bases of the junction left unmatched. The CDR3 has 16 residues. Germline lookup yields CDR1 LGHNA and CDR2 YNFKEQ.

The chain employs TRBV30 and TRBJ2-5; 11 bases are shared with TRBD1. The CDR3 is 15 amino acids. Unmatched junction bases numbered 11, after V lost 7 bases and J lost 4 bases. Germline loops: CDR1 GTSNPN, CDR2 SVGIG (reference sequence). The DNA for the CDR3 is TGTGCCTACCAAGAGGGACAGGGGGGTAGAGAGACCCAGTACTTC. Protein product: CAYQEGQGGRETQYF.

This chain links TRBV19 with TRBJ1-2; unclear D gene. V was shortened by 3 bases and J by 4 bases, with 9 bases between the two germline ends. Germline CDR1 and CDR2: LNHDA and SQIVND (reference sequence). This CDR3 spans 13 amino acids. The CDR3 here is CASSMVYGYGYTF. The CDR3 DNA follows: TGTGCCAGTAGTATGGTATACGGCTATGGCTACACCTTC.

The rearrangement links TRBV7-2 to TRBJ2-3; 14 nucleotides match TRBD2. CDR1 and CDR2 from the germline V gene are SGHTA and FQGNSA. The CDR3 consists of 17 residues. V shed 7 bases, J shed 6 bases, and the junction held 12 bases outside the gene matches. In DNA, the CDR3 is TGTGCCAGCACCCAAGACGGGACTAGCGGGGGCGGGGATACGCAGTATTTT. Its protein is CASTQDGTSGGGDTQYF.

The chain has TRBV6-5 and TRBJ2-2; D remains ambiguous. The CDR3 is 13 amino acids. Germline V gene lookup returns CDR1 MNHEY and CDR2 SVGAGI. V lost 6 bases and J 2 bases, leaving 7 bases between the germline ends. DNA of the CDR3: TGTGCCAGCAGCGCAACAAACACCGGGGAGCTGTTTTTT. This translates into CASSATNTGELFF.

The chain carries TRBV11-2 and TRBJ1-6; no firm D call. V gave up 3 bases and J gave up 5 bases, with 8 bases separating them. Germline values: CDR1 SGHAT, CDR2 FQNNGV. The CDR3 contains 14 residues. CDR3 in DNA: TGTGCCAGCAGCTTGGGGAGTAATAATTCACCCCTCCACTTT. It codes for CASSLGSNNSPLHF.

This chain connects TRBV9 to TRBJ2-1, with 10 bases matching TRBD1. The V segment lost 4 bases and the J segment 8 bases; nucleotides outside the gene matches: 9. This CDR3 has 15 residues. Germline CDR1 SGDLS, CDR2 YYNGEE. The CDR3: CASSPRDRGVDEQFF. In DNA, the CDR3 is TGTGCCAGCAGCCCCCGGGACAGGGGAGTGGATGAGCAGTTCTTC.

Written as DNA, the CDR3 is TGTGCCAGCAACCTAAACTATGGCTACACCTTC. Protein product: CASNLNYGYTF. The V and J genes are TRBV2 and TRBJ1-2; D ambiguous. The CDR3 is 11 amino acids. With 7 bases removed from V and 2 bases from J, the gap between germline ends came to 5 bases. Germline values: CDR1 SNHLY, CDR2 FYNNEI.

This clone was detected a few times. The chain couples TRBV4-1 to TRBJ2-7; D is perhaps TRBD2 (6 bases). The germline V gene encodes CDR1 MGHRA and CDR2 YSYEKL. V lost 4 bases to trimming and J lost 0 bases, with 13 bases between them. This CDR3 contains 15 residues. CDR3 sequence (DNA): TGCGCCAGCAGCCCGAGGGACGGGAGCTCCTACGAGCAGTACTTC. Translation gives CASSPRDGSSYEQYF.

The chain carries TRBV4-2 and TRBJ2-7, with 9 bases fitting TRBD2. Germline-derived CDR1 and CDR2 are LGHNA and YNFKEQ. V dropped 1 base and J dropped 0; count of bases not matched to a gene: 7. The CDR3 contains 17 residues. CDR3 nucleotides: TGTGCCAGCAGCCAAGCCTTAGCGGGAGAGGGCTCCTACGAGCAGTACTTC. This gives the protein CASSQALAGEGSYEQYF.

CDR3 region: CASSLEAAISGNTIYF. The CDR3 nucleotides read TGTGCCAGCAGCTTAGAGGCGGCCATCTCTGGAAACACCATATATTTT. This chain links TRBV7-9 with TRBJ1-3; no clear D. The CDR3 covers 16 residues. Germline CDR1 reads SEHNR; CDR2 reads FQNEAQ (reference sequence). V lost 1 base and J lost 0, with 10 bases in between.

This rearrangement joins TRBV6-1 to TRBJ2-7, with 7 bases aligning to TRBD1. Germline loops: CDR1 MNHNS, CDR2 SASEGT. CDR3 size: 13 residues. The junction had 7 bases not matched to a gene; V was cut back by 6 bases and J by 5 bases. In DNA, the CDR3 is TGTGCCAGCAGGAAGACAGGGCTTGACGAGCAGTACTTC. The encoded protein is CASRKTGLDEQYF.

V is TRBV4-1 and J is TRBJ2-7; a weak D match, TRBD2 (6 bases). This CDR3 region has 15 residues. The ends were cut back, 4 bases at V and 4 bases at J, with 17 bases in the middle. Germline V gene data show CDR1 as MGHRA and CDR2 as YSYEKL. CDR3 residues: CASSPLEGSEYEQYF. As DNA, the CDR3 is TGCGCCAGCAGCCCCCTGGAGGGCAGCGAGTACGAGCAGTACTTC.

V gene TRBV7-9 combines with J gene TRBJ1-1; 10 bases line up with TRBD1. CDR3 length: 13 residues. J gave up 8 bases and V 0 bases, and 0 bases lay outside the gene matches. The germline CDR1 and CDR2 sequences are SEHNR and FQNEAQ (reference sequence). CDR3 sequence: CASSLAGQGEAFF. CDR3 coding DNA: TGTGCCAGCAGCTTAGCGGGACAGGGGGAAGCTTTCTTT.

The chain uses TRBV7-2 and TRBJ2-5, with no clear D. Trimming shortened V by 5 bases and J by 1 base, and 17 bases separated the two germline ends. Germline values: CDR1 SGHTA, CDR2 FQGNSA. The CDR3 is made up of 16 amino acids. CDR3 sequence reads: CASSDSRYGIQETQYF. The CDR3 DNA reads as TGTGCCAGCAGCGACTCTAGATACGGAATCCAAGAGACCCAGTACTTC.

The chain is built from TRBV5-1 and TRBJ1-1; 7 bases line up with TRBD1. The germline CDR1 and CDR2 sequences are SGHRS and YFSETQ. CDR3 length: 17 residues. Trimming at V came to 3 bases and at J to 4 bases, leaving 15 bases not matched to a gene. CDR3 sequence reads: CASSSRQGLVMGTEAFF. The CDR3 DNA reads TGCGCCAGCAGCTCCAGACAGGGTCTGGTTATGGGCACTGAAGCTTTCTTT.

This chain connects TRBV19 to TRBJ1-4; D not resolved. The CDR3 sequence is 19 residues long. Germline CDR1 reads LNHDA; CDR2 reads SQIVND (reference sequence). Trimming cost V 6 bases and J 0 bases, with 23 bases left between them. The DNA of the CDR3 is TGTGCCAGTAGAGGCCGGCTGGGAAGGACGGGGTCAACTAATGAAAAACTGTTTTTT. This translates into CASRGRLGRTGSTNEKLFF.

The rearrangement joins TRBV27 to TRBJ2-3; 8 bases line up with TRBD2. V lost 10 bases, J lost 1 base, and 13 bases stayed unmatched. The CDR3 is 16 amino acids. Germline V CDR1 and CDR2: MNHEY, SMNVEV (reference sequence). The CDR3 nucleotides are TGTGCCACCTCACTATTAGCGGGATCGGGCACAGATACGCAGTATTTT. It codes for CATSLLAGSGTDTQYF.

CDR3 region: CASSPGKAAGEKLFF. DNA of the CDR3: TGTGCCAGCAGCCCCGGGAAGGCCGCAGGAGAAAAACTGTTTTTT. V usage is TRBV7-3 and J usage is TRBJ1-4; unclear D gene. The CDR3 totals 15 residues. Germline assignment: CDR1 SGHTA and CDR2 FQGTGA. Trimming removed 5 bases from V and 8 bases from J, with 18 bases in between.

This clone has a handful of counts. The genes are TRBV4-1 and TRBJ2-1, with 7 bases fitting TRBD2. V lost 1 base, J lost 3 bases, and 6 bases stayed unmatched. Germline values: CDR1 MGHRA, CDR2 YSYEKL. The CDR3 runs 16 residues. The CDR3 region has the DNA TGCGCCAGCAGCCAAGTCCCTAGCGGAAACTACAATGAGCAGTTCTTC. Amino acids: CASSQVPSGNYNEQFF.